A single sample gave rise to the 3 T cell receptor beta chains below, sequenced in a study of T cell changes during pregnancy in multiple sclerosis. Produced via immunoSEQ multiplex PCR; TCRdb's table is partial and in-frame only. The sample yields about 100,000 clones, 75% to 95% seen once. Specimen: peripheral blood, collected in the second trimester of pregnancy. The receptor source for this set is a female donor with multiple sclerosis, enrolled in a pregnancy study.

The genes are TRBV6-4 and TRBJ1-2; 9 nucleotides align to TRBD1. The CDR3 covers 15 residues. The ends lost 3 bases at V and 2 bases at J; junction bases unmatched: 4. The germline CDR1 and CDR2 sequences are MRHNA and SNTAGT. For the CDR3, the DNA is TGTGCCAGCAGTGAAACTGACAGGGGGAACTATGGCTACACCTTC. Encoded protein: CASSETDRGNYGYTF.

The chain carries TRBV7-2 and TRBJ1-1, with D uncertain. Germline V gene sequence: CDR1 SGHTA, CDR2 FQGNSA. V was clipped by 3 bases and J by 7 bases, with 12 bases between them. The CDR3 consists of 13 residues. CDR3 DNA sequence: TGTGCCAGCAGCTTGGGAGGAGGAGGTGAAGCTTTCTTT. Its protein product is CASSLGGGGEAFF.

The chain has TRBV11-2 and TRBJ1-2, with a weak D call TRBD1 (6 bases). The CDR3 consists of 13 residues. Trimming shortened V by 5 bases and J by 8 bases, and 15 bases separated the two germline ends. Germline V gene sequence: CDR1 SGHAT, CDR2 FQNNGV. The CDR3 region is CASSVTGLEGYTF. The CDR3 nucleotides are TGTGCCAGCAGCGTTACAGGGCTTGAAGGCTACACCTTC. The entire variable domain, with the rest obtained from reference TRBV11-2 and TRBJ1-2, is as follows: EAGVAQSPRYKIIEKRQSVAFWCNPISGHATLYWYQQILGQGPKLLIQFQNNGVVDDSQLPKDRFSAERLKGVDSTLKIQPAKLEDSAVYLCASSVTGLEGYTFGSGTRLTVV.